The T cell receptor beta chain described here comes from a study of T cell repertoires in cytomegalovirus infection. Study details: Through public TCR beta signatures, both CMV infection and matching HLA type were indicated.

V lost 5 bases and J 7 bases, leaving 11 bases between the germline ends. The CDR3 runs to 12 residues. Germline V gene sequence: CDR1 MNHEY, CDR2 SMNVEV (reference sequence). Overall study results and limits: HLA-C-restricted TCR beta clonotypes specific for CMV led the ex vivo response.

From the reads, TCRdb called clonotypes with MiXCR, one entry per CDR3 protein. The sample includes over 100,000 distinct CDR3 sequences, 10% of them seen just once. As to this clonotype: The antigen remains unidentified.

The chain recombines TRBV27 with TRBJ1-2; D is ambiguous. Sequencing was done on a sample of PBMCs, sequenced either directly or after in vitro stimulation (not recorded which). The TCR comes from a human donor in good health (CMV status not recorded). Some clones in this sample may be carry-over from other donors' samples. The chain's CDR3 is CASSPLKGGYTF. The CDR3 DNA follows: TGTGCCAGCAGTCCCCTTAAGGGTGGCTACACCTTC.